The 22 T cell receptor beta chains below all came from one sample that was sequenced in a study of vaccination and CD4 T cells after COVID-19. Regarding treatment: approximately nine-day PBMC culture with coronavirus spike peptide pools or control peptides (ViraFEST assay). These TCRs are of unknown antigen specificity. An Oncomine TCR Beta short-read assay was used to sequence the DNA from cultured CD4+ T cells. Each CDR3 protein gets one entry after TCRdb re-called the PCR reads with MiXCR. In the table there are around 25,000 distinct CDR3 sequences, around 66% of which are singletons. The starting material was CD4+ T cells from blood, cultured in vitro, obtained after SARS-CoV-2 vaccination. The receptor set was obtained from a human donor who received a COVID-19 vaccine.

This clonotype was seen a handful of times. V is TRBV20-1 and J is TRBJ2-3; 10 bases align to TRBD2. Per germline, CDR1 DFQATT and CDR2 SNEGSKA (reference sequence). This CDR3 comprises 18 residues. V lost 4 bases to trimming and J lost 2 bases; unmatched junction nucleotides: 15. CDR3 loop: CSATTASGGDTYTDTQYF. The CDR3 nucleotides read TGCAGTGCTACTACCGCTAGCGGGGGAGATACCTACACAGATACGCAGTATTTT.

In DNA form, the CDR3 reads TGTGCCAGCAGTGAATTGGGGGGTTTGGCCAAAAACATTCAGTACTTC. Encoded protein: CASSELGGLAKNIQYF. J is TRBJ2-4 and V is TRBV6-1, with a tentative D call TRBD2 (6 bases). The germline gives CDR1 MNHNS, CDR2 SASEGT. This CDR3 spans 16 amino acids. Trimming cost V 2 bases and J 1 base, with 12 bases left between them.

V gene TRBV2 combines with J gene TRBJ2-1; D not certain. Per the germline V gene, CDR1 is SNHLY and CDR2 is FYNNEI. This CDR3 comprises 13 residues. V dropped 7 bases and J dropped 1 base, with 8 bases sitting between them. Here the CDR3 DNA reads TGTGCCAGCAACCTACGTTCCTACAATGAGCAGTTCTTC. It specifies CASNLRSYNEQFF.

The chain joins TRBV19 to TRBJ2-3; D is unclear. V was clipped by 3 bases and J by 4 bases, with 8 bases between them. The length of the CDR3 is 13 residues. Germline V lookup: CDR1 LNHDA, CDR2 SQIVND (reference sequence). In DNA, the CDR3 is TGTGCCAGTAGTATCCCAGGAGCAGATACGCAGTATTTT. Translated: CASSIPGADTQYF.

The V call is TRBV20-1, the J call TRBJ2-3; 7 nucleotides align to TRBD2. CDR1 is DFQATT, CDR2 SNEGSKA, per germline (reference sequence). The CDR3 has 19 residues. Trimming cost V 4 bases and J 3 bases; bases outside gene matches: 22. Here the CDR3 DNA reads TGCAGTGCTACTTTAGATAGGGACTACCTAATGGCACGAACAGATACGCAGTATTTT. Translating it yields CSATLDRDYLMARTDTQYF.

The chain is built from TRBV11-3 and TRBJ2-6, with 8 bases aligning to TRBD2. This CDR3 comprises 17 residues. Germline V gives CDR1 SGHNT, CDR2 YENEEA. J gave up 0 bases and V 5 bases, and 6 bases lay outside the gene matches. The CDR3: CASSREGLSSGANVLTF. Written as DNA, the CDR3 is TGTGCCAGCAGCCGGGAGGGACTGAGCTCTGGGGCCAACGTCCTGACTTTC.

This rearrangement joins TRBV30 to TRBJ2-2; D uncertain. The length of the CDR3 is 12 residues. Trimming pared 3 bases from V and 0 bases from J, leaving 2 bases between. Per the germline V gene, CDR1 is GTSNPN and CDR2 is SVGIG (reference sequence). The CDR3 DNA follows: TGTGCCTGGAGCCCGAACACCGGGGAGCTGTTTTTT. It yields the protein CAWSPNTGELFF. Together with reference TRBV30 and TRBJ2-2, the CDR3 gives the full variable domain: SQTIHQWPATLVQPVGSPLSLECTVEGTSNPNLYWYRQAAGRGLQLLFYSVGIGQISSEVPQNLSASRPQDRQFILSSKKLLLSDSGFYLCAWSPNTGELFFGEGSRLTVL.

The rearrangement uses TRBV6-1 and TRBJ2-5; D unclear. Germline assignment: CDR1 MNHNS and CDR2 SASEGT. The CDR3 has 13 residues. Trimming removed 8 bases at V and 0 bases at J, with 10 bases between. In nucleotides, the CDR3 is TGTGCCAGCGCGATGGAGTACCAAGAGACCCAGTACTTC. Protein product: CASAMEYQETQYF.

This chain connects TRBV11-2 to TRBJ1-1, with TRBD1 identical over 10 bases. The junction had 10 bases not matched to a gene; V was cut back by 5 bases and J by 10 bases. This CDR3 has 14 amino acids. Germline-derived CDR1 and CDR2 are SGHAT and FQNNGV. The CDR3 bases are TGTGCCAGCAGCGACGACAGGGGGCGCGTTGCAGCTTTCTTT. Amino acids: CASSDDRGRVAAFF.

The chain has TRBV11-2 and TRBJ2-7; 8 bases agree with TRBD1. This CDR3 comprises 14 residues. CDR1 is SGHAT and CDR2 is FQNNGV in the germline V gene. V was clipped by 5 bases and J by 3 bases; unmatched bases: 6. CDR3 sequence: CASSTTGVSYEQYF. The DNA of the CDR3 is TGTGCCAGCAGCACGACAGGGGTGAGCTACGAGCAGTACTTC.

The V and J genes are TRBV7-2 and TRBJ2-7; 12 bases map to TRBD2. The CDR3 length is 15 residues. Germline V lookup: CDR1 SGHTA, CDR2 FQGNSA. J lost 3 bases, V lost 5 bases, and 5 bases had no gene match. CDR3 DNA sequence: TGTGCCAGCAGCCCTCAGACTAGCGGGGGCTACGAGCAGTACTTC. Translating it yields CASSPQTSGGYEQYF. Drawing the rest from reference TRBV7-2 and TRBJ2-7, the complete variable domain is GAGVSQSPSNKVTEKGKDVELRCDPISGHTALYWYRQSLGQGLEFLIYFQGNSAPDKSGLPSDRFSAERTGGSVSTLTIQRTQQEDSAVYLCASSPQTSGGYEQYFGPGTRLTVT.

The chain combines TRBV20-1 with TRBJ1-5, with D uncertain. Trimming took off 0 bases at V and 5 bases at J, with 8 bases between the two ends. The CDR3 contains 13 residues. CDR1 DFQATT and CDR2 SNEGSKA come from the germline V gene (reference sequence). CDR3 coding DNA: TGCAGTGCTAGAGATGTACGGGATCAGCCCCAGCATTTT. Protein: CSARDVRDQPQHF.

The chain links TRBV19 to TRBJ2-7; 10 nucleotides align to TRBD1. The length of the CDR3 is 15 residues. V was clipped by 3 bases and J by 2 bases; unmatched bases: 4. CDR1 is LNHDA and CDR2 is SQIVND in the germline V gene (reference sequence). The CDR3 coding sequence is TGTGCCAGTAGTATCGGACAGGGGGTTGCCTACGAGCAGTACTTC. It specifies CASSIGQGVAYEQYF.

The rearrangement joins TRBV11-3 to TRBJ2-3; unclear D gene. Germline CDR1 reads SGHNT; CDR2 reads YENEEA. This CDR3 has 13 residues. V lost 1 base, J lost 5 bases, and 7 bases lay in between. CDR3: CASSLGVLDTQYF. In DNA form, the CDR3 reads TGTGCCAGCAGCTTAGGGGTTTTAGATACGCAGTATTTT.

This clonotype was seen only a few times. The rearrangement joins TRBV6-5 to TRBJ2-5; a weak D match, TRBD2 (6 bases). V was cut by 3 bases and J by 2 bases, with 19 bases left in between. The germline gives CDR1 MNHEY, CDR2 SVGAGI. CDR3 length: 17 amino acids. CDR3 sequence (DNA): TGTGCCAGCAGTTATCTGCCCGGGACTTCACCTCAAGAGACCCAGTACTTC. Protein sequence: CASSYLPGTSPQETQYF.

This chain uses TRBV29-1 with TRBJ2-2, with D possibly being TRBD2 (5 bases). This CDR3 has 13 residues. V lost 5 bases to trimming and J lost 4 bases, with 11 bases between them. Per germline, CDR1 SQVTM and CDR2 ANQGSEA. The DNA for the CDR3 is TGCAGCGTTCGCATAGCGAGCACCGGGGAGCTGTTTTTT. This encodes CSVRIASTGELFF.

The chain couples TRBV20-1 to TRBJ2-7; 8 bases align to TRBD1. V shed 3 bases, J shed 6 bases, and the junction held 4 bases outside the gene matches. CDR3 length: 12 amino acids. Germline V gene lookup returns CDR1 DFQATT and CDR2 SNEGSKA (reference sequence). The CDR3 loop is CSARPGGVEQYF. The CDR3 nucleotides are TGCAGTGCTAGGCCAGGGGGCGTCGAGCAGTACTTC.

CDR3 bases: TGTGCCTGGAGTGCCTCCCCTTCTCTACCGGGACAGGCGAGCTCTGGAAACACCATATATTTT. Its protein product is CAWSASPSLPGQASSGNTIYF. This chain joins TRBV30 and TRBJ1-3; the match to TRBD1 covers 8 bases. This CDR3 spans 21 amino acids. Looked up from germline, CDR1 is GTSNPN and CDR2 is SVGIG (reference sequence). The V gene end was trimmed by 1 base and the J gene end by 0 bases; junction bases not matched to a gene: 20. Together with reference TRBV30 and TRBJ1-3, the CDR3 gives the full variable domain: SQTIHQWPATLVQPVGSPLSLECTVEGTSNPNLYWYRQAAGRGLQLLFYSVGIGQISSEVPQNLSASRPQDRQFILSSKKLLLSDSGFYLCAWSASPSLPGQASSGNTIYFGEGSWLTVV.

V and J are TRBV19 and TRBJ1-5, with 9 bases fitting TRBD1. J was trimmed by 0 bases and V by 2 bases; bases with no gene match: 5. CDR3 length: 17 residues. CDR1 and CDR2 from the germline V gene are LNHDA and SQIVND (reference sequence). The CDR3 coding sequence is TGTGCCAGTAGTATAACGACAGGGGGAGGTAGCAATCAGCCCCAGCATTTT. As protein: CASSITTGGGSNQPQHF.

The V gene is TRBV5-1, the J gene TRBJ1-5; a possible D gene is TRBD1 (5 bases). This CDR3 is 14 amino acids long. With 0 bases removed from V and 7 bases from J, the gap between germline ends came to 11 bases. Germline V lookup: CDR1 SGHRS, CDR2 YFSETQ. The CDR3 DNA is TGCGCCAGCAGCTTGGACCAGGGAAGACAGCCCCAGCATTTT. It yields the protein CASSLDQGRQPQHF.

The gene calls are TRBV7-9 and TRBJ1-2, with TRBD1 as a possible D gene (5 bases). Trimming pared 10 bases from V and 7 bases from J, leaving 22 bases between. This CDR3 has 14 residues. Looked up from germline, CDR1 is SEHNR and CDR2 is FQNEAQ (reference sequence). The CDR3 DNA is TGTGCCACCGAAGTATCGGGACCGGCCGGTGGCTACACCTTC. This translates into CATEVSGPAGGYTF. Variable domain in full (rest from reference TRBV7-9 and TRBJ1-2): DTGVSQNPRHKITKRGQNVTFRCDPISEHNRLYWYRQTLGQGPEFLTYFQNEAQLEKSRLLSDRFSAERPKGSFSTLEIQRTEQGDSAMYLCATEVSGPAGGYTFGSGTRLTVV.

The J gene is TRBJ2-3, the V gene TRBV12-3 or TRBV12-4, with D perhaps TRBD2 (6 bases). The CDR3 spans 13 residues. Trimming took 3 bases from V and 3 from J, leaving 7 bases between them. The CDR3 sequence: CASSFGGTDTQYF. The CDR3, as DNA: TGTGCCAGCAGTTTTGGGGGGACAGATACGCAGTATTTT.